This entry features one T cell receptor beta chain sequence. Its antigen is still unknown. This sample is part of a study of cytomegalovirus exposure and HLA in healthy donors. Overall study findings and caveats: Sequencing probably produced one cluster of sequence variants that were highly shared. In a later analysis, TCR beta V- and J-gene trimming showed a link to a missense DCLRE1C variant. Researchers had no immune exposure information except CMV serostatus available. Analyses of presence/absence relied on an assumption of roughly uniform sequencing depth across donors.

Vbeta (60) and Jbeta (13) primers were used in the PCR. TCRdb keeps only in-frame clones here, not all; method: immunoSEQ multiplex PCR. The sample has around 140,000 clones, approximately 84% seen once. Germline V CDR1 and CDR2: LNHDA, SQIVND (reference sequence). V gave up 5 bases and J gave up 4 bases, with 11 bases separating them. This CDR3 comprises 13 residues. This TCR came from a man aged 30 to 39 in good health and CMV-seropositive. The genes are TRBV19 and TRBJ2-5, with D maybe TRBD2 (5 bases). The sequenced sample was PBMCs. CDR3 region: CASSPERVETQYF. The CDR3 DNA reads as TGTGCCAGTAGTCCCGAGAGGGTAGAGACCCAGTACTTC.